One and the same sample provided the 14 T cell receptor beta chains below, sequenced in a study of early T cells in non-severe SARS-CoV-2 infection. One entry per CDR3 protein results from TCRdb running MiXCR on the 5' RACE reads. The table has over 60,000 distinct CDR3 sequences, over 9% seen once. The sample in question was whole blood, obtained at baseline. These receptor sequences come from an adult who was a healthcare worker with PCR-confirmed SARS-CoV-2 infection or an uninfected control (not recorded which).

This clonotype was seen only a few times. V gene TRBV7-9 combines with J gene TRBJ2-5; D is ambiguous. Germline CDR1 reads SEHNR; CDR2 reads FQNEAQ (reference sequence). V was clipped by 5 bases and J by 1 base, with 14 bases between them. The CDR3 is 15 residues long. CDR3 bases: TGTGCCAGCAGCCCGGAACTCGGCACCCAAGAGACCCAGTACTTC. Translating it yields CASSPELGTQETQYF.

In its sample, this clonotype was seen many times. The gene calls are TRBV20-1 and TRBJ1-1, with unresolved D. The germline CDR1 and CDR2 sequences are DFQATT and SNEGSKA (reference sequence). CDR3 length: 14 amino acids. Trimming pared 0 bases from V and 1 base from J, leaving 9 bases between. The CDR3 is CSARDADPNTEAFF. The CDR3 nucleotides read TGCAGTGCTAGAGATGCAGACCCGAACACTGAAGCTTTCTTT.

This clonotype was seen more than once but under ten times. CDR3 amino acids: CASSYPDRDGNTIYF. The CDR3, as DNA: TGTGCCAGCAGTTACCCCGACAGAGACGGAAACACCATATATTTT. The chain employs TRBV6-6 and TRBJ1-3, with D possibly TRBD1 on 5 matching bases. V lost 2 bases and J lost 4, with 12 bases in between. This CDR3 has 15 amino acids. The germline CDR1 and CDR2 sequences are MNHNY and SVGAGI (reference sequence).

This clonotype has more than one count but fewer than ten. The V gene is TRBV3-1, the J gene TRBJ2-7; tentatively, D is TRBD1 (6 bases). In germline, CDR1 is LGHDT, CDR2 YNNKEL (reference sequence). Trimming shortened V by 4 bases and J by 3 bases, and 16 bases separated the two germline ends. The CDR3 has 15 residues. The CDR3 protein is CASSPQPGTYYEQYF. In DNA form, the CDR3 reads TGTGCCAGCAGCCCTCAACCCGGGACATACTACGAGCAGTACTTC.

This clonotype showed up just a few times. The CDR3 protein is CASGPGQGIYEQYF. DNA of the CDR3: TGCGCCAGCGGTCCGGGACAGGGGATTTACGAGCAGTACTTC. J is TRBJ2-7 and V is TRBV5-1; 10 nucleotides match TRBD1. CDR3 length: 14 amino acids. The V gene's germline CDR1 is SGHRS and CDR2 YFSETQ. V shed 7 bases and J 4 bases; nucleotides not matched to a gene: 8.

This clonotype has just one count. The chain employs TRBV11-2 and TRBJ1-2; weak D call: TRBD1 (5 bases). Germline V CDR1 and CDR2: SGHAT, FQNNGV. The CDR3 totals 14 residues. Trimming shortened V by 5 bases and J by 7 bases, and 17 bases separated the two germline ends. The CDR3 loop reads CASSPEGVQFGYTF. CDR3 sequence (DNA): TGTGCCAGCAGCCCCGAAGGGGTTCAATTTGGCTACACCTTC.

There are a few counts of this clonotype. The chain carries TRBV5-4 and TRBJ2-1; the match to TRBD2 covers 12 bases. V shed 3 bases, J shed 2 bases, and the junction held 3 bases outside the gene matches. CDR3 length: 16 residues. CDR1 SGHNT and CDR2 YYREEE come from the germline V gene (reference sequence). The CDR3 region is CASSSSSGGAYNEQFF. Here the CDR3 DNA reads TGTGCCAGCAGCTCATCTAGCGGGGGGGCCTACAATGAGCAGTTCTTC.

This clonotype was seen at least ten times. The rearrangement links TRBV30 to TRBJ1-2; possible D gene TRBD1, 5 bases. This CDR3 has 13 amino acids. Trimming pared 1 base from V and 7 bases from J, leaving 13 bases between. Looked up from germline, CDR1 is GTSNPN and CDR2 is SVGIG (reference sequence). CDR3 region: CAWSERGISGYTF. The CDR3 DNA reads TGTGCCTGGAGTGAGAGGGGAATAAGTGGCTACACCTTC.

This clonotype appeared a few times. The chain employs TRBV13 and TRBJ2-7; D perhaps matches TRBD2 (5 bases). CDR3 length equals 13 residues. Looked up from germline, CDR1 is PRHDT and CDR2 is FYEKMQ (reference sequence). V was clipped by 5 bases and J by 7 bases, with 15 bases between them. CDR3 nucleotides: TGTGCCAGCAGCCCTATTGGACTGGGGGAGCAGTACTTC. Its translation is CASSPIGLGEQYF.

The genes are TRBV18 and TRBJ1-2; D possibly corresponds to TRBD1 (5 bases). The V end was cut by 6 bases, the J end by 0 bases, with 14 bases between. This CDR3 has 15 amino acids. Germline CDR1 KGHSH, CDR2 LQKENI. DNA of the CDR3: TGTGCCAGCTCCCCCGGGACGGGAGCTAACTATGGCTACACCTTC. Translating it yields CASSPGTGANYGYTF.

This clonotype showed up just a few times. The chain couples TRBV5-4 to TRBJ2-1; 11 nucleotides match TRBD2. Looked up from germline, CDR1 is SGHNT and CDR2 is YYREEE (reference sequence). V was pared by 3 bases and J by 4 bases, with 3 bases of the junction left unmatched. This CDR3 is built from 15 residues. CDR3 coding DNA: TGTGCCAGCAGCTCCGGGACTAGCGGTTACAATGAGCAGTTCTTC. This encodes CASSSGTSGYNEQFF.

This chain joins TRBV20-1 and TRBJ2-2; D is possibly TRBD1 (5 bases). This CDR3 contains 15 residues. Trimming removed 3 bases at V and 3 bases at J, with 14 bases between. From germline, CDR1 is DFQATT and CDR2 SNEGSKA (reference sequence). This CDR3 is CSARSKGLHTGELFF. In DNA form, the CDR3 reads TGCAGTGCTAGGTCAAAGGGGCTTCACACCGGGGAGCTGTTTTTT.

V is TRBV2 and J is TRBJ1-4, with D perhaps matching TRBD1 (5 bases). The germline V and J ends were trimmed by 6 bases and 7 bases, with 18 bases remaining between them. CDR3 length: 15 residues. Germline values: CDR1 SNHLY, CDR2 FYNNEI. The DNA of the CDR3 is TGTGCCAGCAGGGTACAGGAATCTTACGGTGAAAAACTGTTTTTT. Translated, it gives CASRVQESYGEKLFF.

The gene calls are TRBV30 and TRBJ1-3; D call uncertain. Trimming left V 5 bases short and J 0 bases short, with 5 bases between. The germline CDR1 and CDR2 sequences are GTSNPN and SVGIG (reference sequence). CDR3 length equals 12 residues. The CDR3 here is CAWSNSGNTIYF. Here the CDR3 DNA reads TGTGCCTGGTCCAACTCTGGAAACACCATATATTTT.